These T cell receptor beta chains were read from a single sample in a study of blood T cell repertoires in COVID-19. Clones were read by immunoSEQ multiplex PCR, and TCRdb kept only the in-frame ones, dropping some. The table shows about 370,000 clones, with around 91% occurring only once. Source material: PBMCs or T cells enriched from blood (not recorded which). Every receptor here comes from a man younger than 35 who had recovered from COVID-19. CDR3s include the opening cysteine and the closing phenylalanine or tryptophan. Fields, in order: J gene, clone size, D gene, V gene, CDR3 length, CDR3 protein, CDR3 DNA. D genes are given only for firm matches. Clone size appears in some rows only: once, few, many, or a class for an expanded clone.

>TRBJ1-2|-|TRBD1|TRBV14|14
CASSRPGTGYGYTF
TGTGCCAGCAGCCGTCCCGGGACAGGCTATGGCTACACCTTC
>TRBJ1-4|once|-|TRBV7-9|17
CASSLGLSRVSNEKLFF
TGTGCCAGCAGCTTAGGCCTATCCAGGGTGTCTAATGAAAAACTGTTTTTT
>TRBJ1-3|-|-|TRBV20-1|11
CSAELRNTIYF
TGCAGTGCAGAACTACGAAACACCATATATTTT
>TRBJ2-7|-|-|TRBV27|15
CASSLEGSQTYEQYF
TGTGCCAGCAGTTTAGAGGGCAGCCAAACCTACGAGCAGTACTTC
>TRBJ1-5|-|-|TRBV28|17
CASRGGGPYPGNQPQHF
TGTGCCAGCAGAGGGGGGGGACCCTACCCAGGCAATCAGCCCCAGCATTTT
>TRBJ1-5|once|-|TRBV5-5|15
CASSLLWSSGQPQHF
TGTGCCAGCAGCTTGTTATGGTCCAGCGGGCAGCCCCAGCATTTT
>TRBJ1-1|-|-|TRBV11-2|12
CASSIVKAGAFF
TGTGCCAGCAGCATAGTCAAGGCAGGAGCTTTCTTT
>TRBJ1-2|-|-|TRBV19|14
CASTPKSGSYGYTF
TGTGCCAGTACTCCAAAGTCAGGGTCCTATGGCTACACCTTC
>TRBJ2-5|-|TRBD1|TRBV18|16
CASSPTGQSIQETQYF
TGTGCCAGCTCACCAACGGGACAGAGTATCCAAGAGACCCAGTACTTC
>TRBJ1-1|few|-|TRBV5-4|15
CASSPGGRGHTEAFF
TGTGCCAGCAGCCCGGGGGGACGGGGGCACACTGAAGCTTTCTTT
>TRBJ1-3|-|-|TRBV3-1/TRBV3-2|14
CASSLEDSGNTIYF
TGTGCCAGCAGCCTTGAGGACTCTGGAAACACCATATATTTT
>TRBJ2-1|-|-|TRBV20-1|11
CSASYFNEQFF
TGCAGTGCTAGTTACTTTAATGAGCAGTTCTTC
>TRBJ2-5|few|-|TRBV6-5|14
CASSRLRDGGTQYF
TGTGCCAGCAGTCGACTACGGGACGGGGGGACCCAGTACTTC
>TRBJ1-1|-|-|TRBV25-1|15
CASSGVEGMNTEAFF
TGTGCCAGCAGTGGGGTGGAGGGGATGAACACTGAAGCTTTCTTT
>TRBJ2-6|-|-|TRBV14|17
CASSLLGGTRGANVLTF
TGTGCCAGCAGCCTCCTGGGAGGCACGCGAGGGGCCAACGTCCTGACTTTC
>TRBJ2-5|medium-sized|TRBD2|TRBV3-1/TRBV3-2|17
CASSQDGGLAGPETQYF
TGTGCCAGCAGCCAAGATGGGGGACTAGCTGGCCCAGAGACCCAGTACTTC
>TRBJ2-3|-|-|TRBV7-2|16
CASSLAGLLGADTQYF
TGTGCCAGCAGCTTAGCTGGGCTTCTCGGCGCAGATACGCAGTATTTT
>TRBJ2-2|-|TRBD2|TRBV19|15
CASSMRASGGGELFF
TGTGCCAGTAGTATGAGGGCTAGCGGGGGCGGGGAGCTGTTTTTT
>TRBJ2-1|-|TRBD2|TRBV4-3|15
CASRTGTSAYNEQFF
TGCGCCAGCAGGACCGGGACTAGCGCGTACAATGAGCAGTTCTTC
>TRBJ1-3|-|-|TRBV7-9|14
CASSLRGDGNTIYF
TGTGCCAGCAGCTTACGGGGGGATGGAAACACCATATATTTT
>TRBJ1-1|-|-|TRBV19|16
CASSNRRQVKNTEAFF
TGTGCCAGTAGTAATAGACGACAGGTTAAGAACACTGAAGCTTTCTTT
>TRBJ2-7|-|-|TRBV3-1/TRBV3-2|14
CASSQVPLSYEQYF
TGTGCCAGCAGCCAAGTTCCACTCTCCTACGAGCAGTACTTC
>TRBJ1-1|once|TRBD1|TRBV6-5|14
CASSLDRVNTEAFF
TGTGCCAGCAGCCTCGACAGGGTTAACACTGAAGCTTTCTTT
>TRBJ2-5|-|-|TRBV30|13
CAWTFGRPGTQYF
TGTGCCTGGACATTCGGCCGCCCAGGGACCCAGTACTTC
>TRBJ1-1|-|TRBD1|TRBV19|13
CASSGTANTEAFF
TGTGCCAGTAGCGGGACAGCTAACACTGAAGCTTTCTTT
>TRBJ2-2|-|-|TRBV15|11
CATQGGGELFF
TGTGCCACCCAGGGTGGCGGGGAGCTGTTTTTT
>TRBJ1-2|once|TRBD1|TRBV4-2|14
CASSQDRDYYGYTF
TGTGCCAGCAGCCAGGACAGGGACTACTATGGCTACACCTTC
>TRBJ2-7|-|TRBD1|TRBV27|14
CASRETGAGHEQYF
TGTGCCAGCAGAGAAACAGGGGCGGGCCACGAGCAGTACTTC
>TRBJ2-3|-|-|TRBV11-2|16
CASSLEGGVLTDTQYF
TGTGCCAGCAGCTTAGAAGGGGGGGTACTCACAGATACGCAGTATTTT
>TRBJ1-5|once|-|TRBV4-2|16
CASSQDTRQRNQPQHF
TGTGCCAGCAGCCAAGATACCCGACAGCGCAATCAGCCCCAGCATTTT
>TRBJ2-3|-|TRBD2|TRBV4-1|17
CASSQTGGSWSTDTQYF
TGCGCCAGCAGCCAGACGGGGGGGTCTTGGAGCACAGATACGCAGTATTTT
>TRBJ1-3|once|-|TRBV11-2|13
CASTLVSGNTIYF
TGTGCCAGCACCCTTGTCTCTGGAAACACCATATATTTT
>TRBJ2-7|-|-|TRBV28|14
CASSPPGQAHEQYF
TGTGCCAGCAGCCCTCCCGGCCAGGCCCACGAGCAGTACTTC
>TRBJ1-4|-|-|TRBV3-1/TRBV3-2|14
CASSFSATNEKLFF
TGTGCCAGCAGCTTTTCTGCAACTAATGAAAAACTGTTTTTT
>TRBJ2-5|-|TRBD2|TRBV20-1|13
CSASSGGTRTQYF
TGCAGTGCTAGTAGCGGGGGGACGAGGACCCAGTACTTC
>TRBJ2-3|-|TRBD2|TRBV28|16
CASSPILAGGPDTQYF
TGTGCCAGCAGTCCGATACTAGCGGGAGGGCCTGATACGCAGTATTTT
>TRBJ1-4|-|TRBD1|TRBV5-1|15
CASSEEGARHEKLFF
TGCGCCAGCAGCGAGGAGGGGGCCCGCCATGAAAAACTGTTTTTT
>TRBJ2-1|once|-|TRBV9|15
CASSVLKGGYNEQFF
TGTGCCAGCAGCGTACTGAAAGGGGGTTACAATGAGCAGTTCTTC
>TRBJ1-2|-|-|TRBV7-9|15
CASSLALRGLYGYTF
TGTGCCAGCAGCTTAGCGCTAAGGGGTCTCTATGGCTACACCTTC
>TRBJ2-1|-|-|TRBV29-1|15
CSVFSEFKSYNEQFF
TGCAGCGTTTTCTCGGAGTTTAAGTCCTACAATGAGCAGTTCTTC
>TRBJ1-6|-|-|TRBV3-1/TRBV3-2|15
CASSQSGLANSPLHF
TGTGCCAGCAGCCAGTCAGGGTTGGCTAATTCACCCCTCCACTTT
>TRBJ2-3|-|-|TRBV29-1|14
CSVVRQVNTDTQYF
TGCAGCGTTGTTCGGCAGGTGAACACAGATACGCAGTATTTT
>TRBJ2-5|-|TRBD2|TRBV5-1|15
CASSLAGTSRETQYF
TGCGCCAGCAGCTTGGCCGGGACTAGCAGGGAGACCCAGTACTTC
>TRBJ2-2|-|-|TRBV7-9|12
CASSYNTGELFF
TGTGCCAGCAGTTATAACACCGGGGAGCTGTTTTTT
>TRBJ1-5|few|-|TRBV7-9|16
CASSPSNSGLNQPQHF
TGTGCCAGCAGCCCTAGCAATTCGGGCCTCAATCAGCCCCAGCATTTT
>TRBJ1-2|-|-|TRBV21-1|15
CASSTRDRGNYGYTF
TGTGCCAGCAGCACCCGAGACAGGGGCAACTATGGCTACACCTTC
>TRBJ1-1|-|-|TRBV18|14
CASSRIKGDAEAFF
TGTGCCAGCTCACGGATTAAGGGAGACGCTGAAGCTTTCTTT
>TRBJ1-1|few|-|TRBV20-1|11
CSAVVRTEAFF
TGCAGTGCTGTAGTTCGAACTGAAGCTTTCTTT
>TRBJ2-7|-|-|TRBV6-5|15
CASSSPPQEAYEQYF
TGTGCCAGCAGTTCGCCCCCACAGGAAGCCTACGAGCAGTACTTC
>TRBJ1-4|few|-|TRBV28|16
CASSLGSYATNEKLFF
TGTGCCAGCAGTTTAGGGAGCTACGCAACTAATGAAAAACTGTTTTTT
>TRBJ2-2|-|TRBD2|TRBV4-1|20
CASSQVGASGGAAVVGELFF
TGCGCCAGCAGCCAAGTTGGAGCTAGCGGGGGGGCCGCGGTTGTCGGGGAGCTGTTTTTT
>TRBJ1-1|-|-|TRBV3-1/TRBV3-2|14
CASSPQWGFSEAFF
TGTGCCAGCAGCCCGCAGTGGGGCTTCTCTGAAGCTTTCTTT
>TRBJ2-2|-|TRBD2|TRBV9|19
CASSVAPLSGGLNTGELFF
TGTGCCAGCAGCGTGGCGCCTTTAAGCGGGGGGCTGAACACCGGGGAGCTGTTTTTT
>TRBJ2-7|-|TRBD1|TRBV28|14
CASIEGAGGIEQYF
TGTGCCAGCATCGAAGGGGCAGGGGGCATCGAGCAGTACTTC
>TRBJ1-2|-|-|TRBV4-1|13
CASSQQVNYGYTF
TGCGCCAGCAGCCAACAGGTTAACTATGGCTACACCTTC
>TRBJ1-2|-|-|TRBV6-5|14
CASSYSAGNYGYTF
TGTGCCAGCAGTTACTCGGCAGGAAACTATGGCTACACCTTC
>TRBJ1-1|-|-|TRBV6-5|13
CASRNSGGDEAFF
TGTGCCAGCAGAAACTCCGGGGGGGACGAAGCTTTCTTT